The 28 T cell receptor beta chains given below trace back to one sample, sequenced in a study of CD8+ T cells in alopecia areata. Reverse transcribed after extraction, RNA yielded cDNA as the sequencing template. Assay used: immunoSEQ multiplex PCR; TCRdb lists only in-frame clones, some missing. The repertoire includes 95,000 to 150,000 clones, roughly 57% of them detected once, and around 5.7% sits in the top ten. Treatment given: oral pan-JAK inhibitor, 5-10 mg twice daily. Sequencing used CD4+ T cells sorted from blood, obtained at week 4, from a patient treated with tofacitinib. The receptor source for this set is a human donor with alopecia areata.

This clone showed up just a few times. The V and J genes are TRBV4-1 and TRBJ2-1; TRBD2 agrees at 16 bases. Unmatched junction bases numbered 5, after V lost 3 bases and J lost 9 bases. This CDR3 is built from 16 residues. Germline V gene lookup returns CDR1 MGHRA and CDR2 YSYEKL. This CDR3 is CASSHGTSGRVAEQFF. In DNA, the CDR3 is TGCGCCAGCAGCCACGGGACTAGCGGGAGGGTAGCTGAGCAGTTCTTC.

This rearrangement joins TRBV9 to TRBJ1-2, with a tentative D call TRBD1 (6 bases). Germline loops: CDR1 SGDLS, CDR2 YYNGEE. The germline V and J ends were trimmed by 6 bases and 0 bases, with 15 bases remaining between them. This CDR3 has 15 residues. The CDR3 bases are TGTGCCAGCACGCCCGGGACAATAGCTAACTATGGCTACACCTTC. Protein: CASTPGTIANYGYTF.

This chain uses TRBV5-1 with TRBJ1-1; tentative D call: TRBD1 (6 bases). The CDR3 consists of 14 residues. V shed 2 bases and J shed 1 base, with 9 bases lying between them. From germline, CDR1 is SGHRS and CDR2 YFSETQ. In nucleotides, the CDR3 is TGCGCCAGCAGCTTAAGGACAGAGAACACTGAAGCTTTCTTT. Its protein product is CASSLRTENTEAFF.

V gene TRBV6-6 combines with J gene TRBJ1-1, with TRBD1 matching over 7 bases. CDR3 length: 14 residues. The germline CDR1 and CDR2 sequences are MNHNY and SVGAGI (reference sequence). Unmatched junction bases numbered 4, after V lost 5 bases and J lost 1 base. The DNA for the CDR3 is TGTGCCAGCAGTGGGACAGCGAAGAACACTGAAGCTTTCTTT. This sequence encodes CASSGTAKNTEAFF.

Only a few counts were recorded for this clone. The CDR3 is CSVTSGGKNIQYF. The CDR3 DNA sequence: TGCAGCGTTACCAGCGGGGGGAAAAACATTCAGTACTTC. The chain couples TRBV29-1 to TRBJ2-4, with 9 bases fitting TRBD2. With V trimmed by 5 bases and J by 4 bases, 3 bases remained unmatched. This CDR3 is built from 13 residues. Germline CDR1 reads SQVTM; CDR2 reads ANQGSEA.

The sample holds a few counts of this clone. CDR3 loop: CASRRTANYGYTF. The DNA for the CDR3 is TGTGCCAGCAGGCGGACGGCCAACTATGGCTACACCTTC. This sequence joins TRBV7-2 and TRBJ1-2, with D unresolved. There are 13 residues in the CDR3. V was cut by 6 bases and J by 2 bases, with 10 bases left in between. The germline gives CDR1 SGHTA, CDR2 FQGNSA.

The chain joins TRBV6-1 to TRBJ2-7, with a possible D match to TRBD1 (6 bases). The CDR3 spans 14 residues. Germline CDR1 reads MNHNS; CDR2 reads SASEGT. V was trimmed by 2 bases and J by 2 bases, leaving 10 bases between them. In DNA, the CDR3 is TGTGCCAGCAGTGAAATGACAGGTCCCTACGAGCAGTACTTC. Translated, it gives CASSEMTGPYEQYF.

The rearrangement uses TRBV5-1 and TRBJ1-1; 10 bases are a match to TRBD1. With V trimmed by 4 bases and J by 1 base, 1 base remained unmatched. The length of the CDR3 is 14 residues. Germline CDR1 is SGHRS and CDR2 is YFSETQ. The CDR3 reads CASSRDRGNTEAFF. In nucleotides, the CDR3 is TGCGCCAGCAGCAGGGACAGGGGGAACACTGAAGCTTTCTTT.

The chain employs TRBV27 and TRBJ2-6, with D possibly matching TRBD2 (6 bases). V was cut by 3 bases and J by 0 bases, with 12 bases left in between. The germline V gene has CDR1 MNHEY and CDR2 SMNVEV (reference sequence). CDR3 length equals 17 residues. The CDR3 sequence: CASSLEGSFSGANVLTF. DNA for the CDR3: TGTGCCAGCAGTTTGGAGGGGAGTTTCTCTGGGGCCAACGTCCTGACTTTC.

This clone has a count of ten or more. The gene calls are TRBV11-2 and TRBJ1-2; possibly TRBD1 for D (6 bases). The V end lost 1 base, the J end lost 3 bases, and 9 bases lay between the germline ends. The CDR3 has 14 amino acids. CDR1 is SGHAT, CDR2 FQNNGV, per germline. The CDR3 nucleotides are TGTGCCAGCAGCTTAGGTGGGGGCGACTATGGCTACACCTTC. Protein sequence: CASSLGGGDYGYTF.

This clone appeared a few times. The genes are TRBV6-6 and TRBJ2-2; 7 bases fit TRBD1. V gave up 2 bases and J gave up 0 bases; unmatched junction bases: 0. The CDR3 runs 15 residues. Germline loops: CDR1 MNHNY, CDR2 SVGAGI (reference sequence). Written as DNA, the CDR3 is TGTGCCAGCAGTTACGACAGGGCGAACACCGGGGAGCTGTTTTTT. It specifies CASSYDRANTGELFF.

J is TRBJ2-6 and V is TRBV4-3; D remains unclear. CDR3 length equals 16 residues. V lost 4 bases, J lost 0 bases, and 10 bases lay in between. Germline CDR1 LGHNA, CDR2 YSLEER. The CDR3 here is CASSLNSFSGANVLTF. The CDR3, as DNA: TGCGCCAGCAGCCTTAACAGCTTCTCTGGGGCCAACGTCCTGACTTTC.

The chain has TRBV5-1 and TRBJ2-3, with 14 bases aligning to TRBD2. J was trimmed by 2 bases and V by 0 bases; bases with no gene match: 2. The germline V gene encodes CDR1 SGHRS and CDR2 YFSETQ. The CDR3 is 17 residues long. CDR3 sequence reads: CASSLGTSGGNTDTQYF. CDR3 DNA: TGCGCCAGCAGCTTGGGGACTAGCGGGGGGAACACAGATACGCAGTATTTT.

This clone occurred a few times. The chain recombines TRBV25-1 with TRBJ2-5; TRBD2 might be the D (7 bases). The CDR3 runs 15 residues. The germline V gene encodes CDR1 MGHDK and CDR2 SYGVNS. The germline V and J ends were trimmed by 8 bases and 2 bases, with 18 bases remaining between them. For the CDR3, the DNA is TGTGCCAGCCTACCAACCGGGGGGCCGCAAGAGACCCAGTACTTC. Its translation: CASLPTGGPQETQYF. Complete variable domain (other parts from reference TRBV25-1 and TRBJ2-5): EADIYQTPRYLVIGTGKKITLECSQTMGHDKMYWYQQDPGMELHLIHYSYGVNSTEKGDLSSESTVSRIRTEHFPLTLESARPSHTSQYLCASLPTGGPQETQYFGPGTRLLVL.

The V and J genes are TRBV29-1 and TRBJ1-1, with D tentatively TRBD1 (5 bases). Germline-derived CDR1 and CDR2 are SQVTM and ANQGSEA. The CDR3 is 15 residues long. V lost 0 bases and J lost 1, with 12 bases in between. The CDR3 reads CSVEDRRQPNTEAFF. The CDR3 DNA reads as TGCAGCGTTGAAGATCGGAGACAGCCGAACACTGAAGCTTTCTTT. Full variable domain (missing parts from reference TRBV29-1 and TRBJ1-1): SAVISQKPSRDICQRGTSLTIQCQVDSQVTMMFWYRQQPGQSLTLIATANQGSEATYESGFVIDKFPISRPNLTFSTLTVSNMSPEDSSIYLCSVEDRRQPNTEAFFGQGTRLTVV.

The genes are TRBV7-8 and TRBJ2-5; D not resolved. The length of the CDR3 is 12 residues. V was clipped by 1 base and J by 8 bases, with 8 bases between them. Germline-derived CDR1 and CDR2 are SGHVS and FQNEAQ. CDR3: CASSLGLATQYF. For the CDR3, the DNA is TGTGCCAGCAGCTTAGGCCTTGCCACCCAGTACTTC.

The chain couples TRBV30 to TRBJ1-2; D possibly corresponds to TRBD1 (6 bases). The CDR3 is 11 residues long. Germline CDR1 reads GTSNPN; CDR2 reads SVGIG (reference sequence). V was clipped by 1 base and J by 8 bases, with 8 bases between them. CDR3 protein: CAWSGGGGYTF. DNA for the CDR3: TGTGCCTGGAGTGGAGGGGGAGGCTACACCTTC.

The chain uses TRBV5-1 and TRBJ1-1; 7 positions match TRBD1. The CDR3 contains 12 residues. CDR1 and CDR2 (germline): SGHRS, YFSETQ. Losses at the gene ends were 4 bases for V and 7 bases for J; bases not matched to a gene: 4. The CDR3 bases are TGCGCCAGCAGCCCCAGGGGGTATGAAGCTTTCTTT. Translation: CASSPRGYEAFF. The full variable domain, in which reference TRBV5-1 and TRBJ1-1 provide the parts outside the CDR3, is KAGVTQTPRYLIKTRGQQVTLSCSPISGHRSVSWYQQTPGQGLQFLFEYFSETQRNKGNFPGRFSGRQFSNSRSEMNVSTLELGDSALYLCASSPRGYEAFFGQGTRLTVV.

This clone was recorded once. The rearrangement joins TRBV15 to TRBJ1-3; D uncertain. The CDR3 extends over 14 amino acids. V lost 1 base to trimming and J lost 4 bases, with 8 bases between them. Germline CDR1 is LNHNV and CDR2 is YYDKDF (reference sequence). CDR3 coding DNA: TGTGCCACCAGCAGAGGACAAGTCGGAAACACCATATATTTT. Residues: CATSRGQVGNTIYF.

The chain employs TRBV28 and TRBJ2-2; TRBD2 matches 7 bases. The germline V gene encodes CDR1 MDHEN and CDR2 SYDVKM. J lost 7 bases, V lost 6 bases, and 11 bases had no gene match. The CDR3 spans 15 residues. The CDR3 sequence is CASRATSAGSGELFF. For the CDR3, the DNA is TGTGCCAGCAGGGCTACTAGCGCGGGGAGCGGGGAGCTGTTTTTT.

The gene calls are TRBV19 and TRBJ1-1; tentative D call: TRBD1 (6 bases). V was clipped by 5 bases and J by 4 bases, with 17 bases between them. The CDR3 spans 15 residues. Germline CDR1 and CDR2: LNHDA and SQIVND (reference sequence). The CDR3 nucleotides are TGTGCCAGTAGTCCGATACAGGGCGCTGGCACTGAAGCTTTCTTT. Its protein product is CASSPIQGAGTEAFF.

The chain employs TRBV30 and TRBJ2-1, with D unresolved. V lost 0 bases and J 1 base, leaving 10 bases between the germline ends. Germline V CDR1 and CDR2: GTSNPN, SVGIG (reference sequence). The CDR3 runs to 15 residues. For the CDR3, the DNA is TGTGCCTGGAGTGTTAGGATTCTATCCTACAATGAGCAGTTCTTC. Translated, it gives CAWSVRILSYNEQFF.

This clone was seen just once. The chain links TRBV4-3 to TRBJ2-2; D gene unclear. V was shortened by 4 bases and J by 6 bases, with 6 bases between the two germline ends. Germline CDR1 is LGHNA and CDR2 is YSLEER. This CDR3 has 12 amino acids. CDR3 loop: CASSPHSGELFF. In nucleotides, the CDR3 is TGCGCCAGCAGCCCCCATTCCGGGGAGCTGTTTTTT.

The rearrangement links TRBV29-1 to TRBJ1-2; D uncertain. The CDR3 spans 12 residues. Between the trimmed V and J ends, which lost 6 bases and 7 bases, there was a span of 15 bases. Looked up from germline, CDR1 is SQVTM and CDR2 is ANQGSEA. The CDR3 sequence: CSVGLRTGGYTF. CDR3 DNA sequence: TGCAGCGTCGGGCTCCGGACTGGTGGCTACACCTTC.

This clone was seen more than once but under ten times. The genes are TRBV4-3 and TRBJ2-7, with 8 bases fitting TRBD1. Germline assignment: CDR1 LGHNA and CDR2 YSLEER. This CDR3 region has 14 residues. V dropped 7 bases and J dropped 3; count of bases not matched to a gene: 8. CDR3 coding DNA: TGCGCCAGCACCTTGGACAGGGAAGGCTACGAGCAGTACTTC. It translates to CASTLDREGYEQYF.

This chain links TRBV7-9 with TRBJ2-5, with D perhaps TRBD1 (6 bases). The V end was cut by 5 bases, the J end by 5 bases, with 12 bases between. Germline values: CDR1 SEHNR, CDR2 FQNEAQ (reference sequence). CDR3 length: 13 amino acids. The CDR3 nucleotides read TGTGCCAGCAGCAAACAGGGAGAGGAGACCCAGTACTTC. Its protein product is CASSKQGEETQYF.

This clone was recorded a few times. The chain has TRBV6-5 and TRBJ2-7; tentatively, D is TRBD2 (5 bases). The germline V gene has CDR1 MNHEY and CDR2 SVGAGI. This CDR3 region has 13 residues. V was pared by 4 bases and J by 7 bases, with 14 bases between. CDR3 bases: TGTGCCAGCAGTTCGCCGAGGGATAGAGAGCAGTACTTC. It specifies CASSSPRDREQYF.

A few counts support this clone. DNA of the CDR3: TGCAGCGTTAAAGGGACTGCCCAAGAGACCCAGTACTTC. As protein: CSVKGTAQETQYF. V and J are TRBV29-1 and TRBJ2-5; possibly TRBD2 for D (6 bases). With 5 bases removed from V and 1 base from J, the gap between germline ends came to 11 bases. The CDR3 contains 13 residues. Germline lookup yields CDR1 SQVTM and CDR2 ANQGSEA.